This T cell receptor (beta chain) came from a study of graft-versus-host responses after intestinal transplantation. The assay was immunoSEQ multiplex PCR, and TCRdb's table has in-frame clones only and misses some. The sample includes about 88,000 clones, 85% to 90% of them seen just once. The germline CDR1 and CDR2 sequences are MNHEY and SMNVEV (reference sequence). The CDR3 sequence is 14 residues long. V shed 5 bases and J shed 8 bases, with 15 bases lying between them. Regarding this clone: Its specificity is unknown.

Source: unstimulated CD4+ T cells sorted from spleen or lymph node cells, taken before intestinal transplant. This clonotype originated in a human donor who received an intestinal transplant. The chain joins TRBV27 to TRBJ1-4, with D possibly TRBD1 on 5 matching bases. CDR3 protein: CASSRFGGGEKLFF. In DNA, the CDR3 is TGTGCCAGCAGTCGATTCGGCGGGGGGGAAAAACTGTTTTTT.